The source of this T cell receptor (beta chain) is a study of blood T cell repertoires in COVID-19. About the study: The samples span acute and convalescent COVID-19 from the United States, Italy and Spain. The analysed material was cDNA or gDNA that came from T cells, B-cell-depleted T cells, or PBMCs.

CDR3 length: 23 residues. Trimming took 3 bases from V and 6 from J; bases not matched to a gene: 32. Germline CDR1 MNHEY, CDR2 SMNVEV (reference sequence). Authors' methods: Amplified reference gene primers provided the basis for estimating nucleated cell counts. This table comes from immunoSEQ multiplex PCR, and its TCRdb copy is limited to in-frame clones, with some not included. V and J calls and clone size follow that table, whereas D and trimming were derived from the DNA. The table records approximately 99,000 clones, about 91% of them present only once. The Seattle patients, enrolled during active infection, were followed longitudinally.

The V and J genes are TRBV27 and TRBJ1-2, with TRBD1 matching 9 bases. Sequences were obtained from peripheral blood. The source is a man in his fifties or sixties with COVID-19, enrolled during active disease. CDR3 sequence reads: CASSFSSLGYRGQGSDPEDGYTF. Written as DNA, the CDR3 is TGTGCCAGCAGTTTTAGTTCGCTTGGTTACAGGGGGCAAGGATCGGACCCCGAGGATGGCTACACCTTC.